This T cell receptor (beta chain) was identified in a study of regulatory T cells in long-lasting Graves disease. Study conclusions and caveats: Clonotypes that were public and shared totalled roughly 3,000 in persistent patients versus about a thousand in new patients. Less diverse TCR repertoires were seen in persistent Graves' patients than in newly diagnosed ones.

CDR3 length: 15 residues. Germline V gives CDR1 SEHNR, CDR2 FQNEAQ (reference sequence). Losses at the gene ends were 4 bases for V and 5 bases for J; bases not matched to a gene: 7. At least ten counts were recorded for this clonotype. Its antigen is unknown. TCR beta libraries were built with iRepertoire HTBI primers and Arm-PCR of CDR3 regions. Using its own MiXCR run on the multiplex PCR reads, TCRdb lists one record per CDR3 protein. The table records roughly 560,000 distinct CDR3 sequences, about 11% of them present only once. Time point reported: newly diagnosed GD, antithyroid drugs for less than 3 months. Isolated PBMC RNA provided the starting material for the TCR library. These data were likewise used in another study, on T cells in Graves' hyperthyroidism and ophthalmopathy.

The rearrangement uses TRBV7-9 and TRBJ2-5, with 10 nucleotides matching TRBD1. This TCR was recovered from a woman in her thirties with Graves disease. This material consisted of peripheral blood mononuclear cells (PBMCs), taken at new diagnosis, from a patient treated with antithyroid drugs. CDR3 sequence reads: CASSSYDRGPETQYF. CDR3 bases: TGTGCCAGCAGCTCCTACGACAGGGGGCCCGAGACCCAGTACTTC.